A single sample gave rise to the 3 T cell receptor beta chains below, sequenced in a study of prognosis after radiotherapy for stage I lung cancer. Two-round multiplex PCR on genomic DNA was the method by which TCR beta CDR3 was amplified. Round one of PCR was performed, and it used primers specific to each TRBV and TRBJ gene. One entry per CDR3 protein results from TCRdb running MiXCR on the multiplex PCR reads. Of roughly 13,000 distinct CDR3 sequences listed, 56% were seen once; the top ten hold about 26%. Sequenced material: PBMCs, taken before or after stereotactic body radiation therapy (not recorded which). All receptors derive from a donor over 45 with non-small cell lung cancer.

This clonotype was picked up many times. J is TRBJ2-7 and V is TRBV11-2; D is undetermined. The CDR3 runs to 14 residues. V gave up 3 bases and J gave up 2 bases, with 11 bases separating them. Per germline, CDR1 SGHAT and CDR2 FQNNGV. This chain's CDR3 is CASSLTDATYEQYF. CDR3 nucleotide sequence: TGTGCCAGCAGCTTGACCGACGCCACCTACGAGCAGTACTTC.

This clonotype showed up many times. The J gene is TRBJ1-4, the V gene TRBV12-3 or TRBV12-4; 8 bases match TRBD1. J lost 6 bases, V lost 7 bases, and 4 bases had no gene match. This CDR3 is 13 amino acids long. The CDR3 DNA is TGTGCCAGCAAAACAGGGGGGGATGAAAAACTGTTTTTT. Translation: CASKTGGDEKLFF.

The chain joins TRBV7-9 to TRBJ2-1; 9 nucleotides match TRBD1. The CDR3 covers 14 residues. Germline-derived CDR1 and CDR2 are SEHNR and FQNEAQ (reference sequence). Trimming took 4 bases from V and 4 from J; bases not matched to a gene: 2. In DNA, the CDR3 is TGTGCCAGCAGCTCCGGGACAGGGTACAATGAGCAGTTCTTC. Translation: CASSSGTGYNEQFF.